A single sample is the source of the 10 T cell receptor beta chains below, sequenced in a study of cytomegalovirus exposure and HLA in healthy donors. In the PCR, 60 Vbeta and 13 Jbeta primers were used. TCRdb's table, derived via immunoSEQ multiplex PCR, lists solely in-frame clones and lacks some. The sample includes 120,000 to 150,000 clones, 64% of them seen just once. Specimen: PBMCs. The receptors originated from a woman aged 25 to 45 in good health and CMV-seropositive.

This chain uses TRBV6-1 with TRBJ2-3; no clear D gene. Germline CDR1 MNHNS, CDR2 SASEGT. With 2 bases removed from V and 5 bases from J, the gap between germline ends came to 14 bases. This CDR3 region has 15 residues. The CDR3 spells CASSEIPISGDTQYF. Written as DNA, the CDR3 is TGTGCCAGCAGTGAAATCCCCATATCCGGAGATACGCAGTATTTT.

This clone was counted once. The genes are TRBV5-1 and TRBJ2-5; D is perhaps TRBD2 (5 bases). The CDR3 sequence is 15 residues long. CDR1 and CDR2 from the germline V gene are SGHRS and YFSETQ. V lost 2 bases and J lost 1, with 12 bases in between. The CDR3 DNA sequence: TGCGCCAGCAGCTTTCAGGCGGGTATCCAAGAGACCCAGTACTTC. Translated, it gives CASSFQAGIQETQYF.

J is TRBJ1-5 and V is TRBV5-6; TRBD1 might be the D (5 bases). Trimming stripped 1 base from V and 1 base from J, with 12 bases between. This CDR3 has 16 residues. Germline CDR1 SGHDT, CDR2 YYEEEE. The CDR3 region has the DNA TGTGCCAGCAGCTTGCGTGCGGGGGGGAGCAATCAGCCCCAGCATTTT. This codes for CASSLRAGGSNQPQHF. Looking up the rest from reference TRBV5-6 and TRBJ1-5 gives the full variable domain: DAGVTQSPTHLIKTRGQQVTLRCSPKSGHDTVSWYQQALGQGPQFIFQYYEEEERQRGNFPDRFSGHQFPNYSSELNVNALLLGDSALYLCASSLRAGGSNQPQHFGDGTRLSIL.

The CDR3 region has the DNA TGTGCCAGCAGCCAAGATAATAATGAGCAGTTCTTC. Its translation: CASSQDNNEQFF. V and J are TRBV4-2 and TRBJ2-1; unclear D gene. CDR1 and CDR2 from the germline V gene are LGHNA and YNFKEQ. The CDR3 loop spans 12 amino acids. Trimming left V 0 bases short and J 7 bases short, with 4 bases between.

This sequence joins TRBV27 and TRBJ2-5; 10 bases fit TRBD2. The closer fit of TRBJ2-7 to the DNA end suggests the J call may be wrong. The germline gives CDR1 MNHEY, CDR2 SMNVEV (reference sequence). This CDR3 comprises 17 residues. CDR3: CASSFSGGTAVFYEQYF. CDR3 nucleotides: TGTGCCAGCAGTTTTAGCGGGGGGACAGCCGTATTCTACGAGCAGTACTTC.

The genes are TRBV5-6 and TRBJ2-7; D unresolved. V lost 0 bases and J lost 2, with 9 bases in between. From germline, CDR1 is SGHDT and CDR2 YYEEEE. The length of the CDR3 is 14 residues. CDR3 in amino acids: CASSLGQRTYEQYF. The DNA of the CDR3 is TGTGCCAGCAGCTTGGGGCAGCGAACCTACGAGCAGTACTTC.

The genes are TRBV6-6 and TRBJ1-1; no clear D gene. The CDR3 contains 13 residues. CDR1 is MNHNY and CDR2 is SVGAGI in the germline V gene (reference sequence). V was pared by 3 bases and J by 1 base, with 6 bases between. The DNA for the CDR3 is TGTGCCAGCAGTTATAGCCAGAACACTGAAGCTTTCTTT. It is translated as CASSYSQNTEAFF.

The chain links TRBV6-1 to TRBJ2-3, with a weak D call TRBD2 (6 bases). The V and J ends lost 8 bases and 0 bases respectively, with 12 bases between them. The length of the CDR3 is 14 residues. The V gene's germline CDR1 is MNHNS and CDR2 SASEGT. DNA for the CDR3: TGTGCCAGCTCGCGGGATGCTAGCACAGATACGCAGTATTTT. It encodes CASSRDASTDTQYF.

The sample holds one count of this clone. The chain couples TRBV7-2 to TRBJ2-3; perhaps TRBD1 as D (5 bases). Germline lookup yields CDR1 SGHTA and CDR2 FQGNSA. CDR3 length equals 13 residues. V was pared by 3 bases and J by 7 bases, with 11 bases between. CDR3 region: CASSFYKGNTQYF. DNA for the CDR3: TGTGCCAGCAGCTTCTACAAGGGGAATACGCAGTATTTT. Full variable domain (missing parts from reference TRBV7-2 and TRBJ2-3): GAGVSQSPSNKVTEKGKDVELRCDPISGHTALYWYRQSLGQGLEFLIYFQGNSAPDKSGLPSDRFSAERTGGSVSTLTIQRTQQEDSAVYLCASSFYKGNTQYFGPGTRLTVL.

The CDR3 here is CASSSGTSGGMAEQFF. As DNA, the CDR3 is TGCGCCAGCAGCTCGGGGACTAGCGGGGGTATGGCTGAGCAGTTCTTC. This chain links TRBV5-1 with TRBJ2-1; 14 bases are a match to TRBD2. Germline CDR1 reads SGHRS; CDR2 reads YFSETQ. The junction had 8 bases not matched to a gene; V was cut back by 3 bases and J by 9 bases. The length of the CDR3 is 16 residues.